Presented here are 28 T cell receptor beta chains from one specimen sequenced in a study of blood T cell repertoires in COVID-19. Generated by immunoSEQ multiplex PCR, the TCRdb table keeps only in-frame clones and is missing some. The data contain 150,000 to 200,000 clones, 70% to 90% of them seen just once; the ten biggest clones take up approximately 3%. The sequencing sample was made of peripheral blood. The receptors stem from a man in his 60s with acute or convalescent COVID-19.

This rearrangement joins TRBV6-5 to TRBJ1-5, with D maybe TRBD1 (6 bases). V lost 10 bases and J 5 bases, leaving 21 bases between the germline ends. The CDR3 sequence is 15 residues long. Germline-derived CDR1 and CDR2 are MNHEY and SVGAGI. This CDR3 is CATKAGQGWDQPQHF. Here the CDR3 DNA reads TGTGCCACCAAGGCTGGGCAGGGGTGGGATCAGCCCCAGCATTTT.

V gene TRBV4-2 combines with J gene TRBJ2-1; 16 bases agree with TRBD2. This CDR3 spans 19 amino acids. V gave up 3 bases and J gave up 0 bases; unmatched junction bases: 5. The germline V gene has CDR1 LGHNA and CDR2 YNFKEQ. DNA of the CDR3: TGTGCCAGCAGCCATGGGACTAGCGGGGGGGTTAGCTCCTACAATGAGCAGTTCTTC. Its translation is CASSHGTSGGVSSYNEQFF.

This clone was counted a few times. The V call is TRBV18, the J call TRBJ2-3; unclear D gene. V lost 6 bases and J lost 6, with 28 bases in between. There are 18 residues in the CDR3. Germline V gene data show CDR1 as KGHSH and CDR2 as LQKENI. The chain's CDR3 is CASSPYPLGPNTVDTQYF. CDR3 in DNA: TGTGCCAGCTCCCCCTACCCGCTGGGCCCGAACACAGTTGATACGCAGTATTTT.

CDR3 sequence reads: CATSREGGTGARGNEKLFF. CDR3 nucleotide sequence: TGTGCCACCAGCAGAGAAGGTGGGACAGGGGCCCGGGGTAATGAAAAACTGTTTTTT. This chain joins TRBV15 and TRBJ1-4, with 10 bases aligning to TRBD1. The CDR3 is 19 residues long. J was trimmed by 4 bases and V by 0 bases; bases with no gene match: 11. Germline V gene data show CDR1 as LNHNV and CDR2 as YYDKDF (reference sequence).

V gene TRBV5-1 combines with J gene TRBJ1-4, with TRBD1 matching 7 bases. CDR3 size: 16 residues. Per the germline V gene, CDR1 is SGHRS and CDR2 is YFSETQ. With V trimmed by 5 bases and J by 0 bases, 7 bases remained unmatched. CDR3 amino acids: CASRPGQLATNEKLFF. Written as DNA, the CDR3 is TGCGCCAGCAGGCCGGGACAGCTTGCAACTAATGAAAAACTGTTTTTT.

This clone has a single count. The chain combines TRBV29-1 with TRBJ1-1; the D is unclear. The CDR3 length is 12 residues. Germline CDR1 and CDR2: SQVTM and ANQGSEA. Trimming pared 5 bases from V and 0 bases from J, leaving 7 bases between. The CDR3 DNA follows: TGCAGCGTTATGGGCATGAACACTGAAGCTTTCTTT. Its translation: CSVMGMNTEAFF.

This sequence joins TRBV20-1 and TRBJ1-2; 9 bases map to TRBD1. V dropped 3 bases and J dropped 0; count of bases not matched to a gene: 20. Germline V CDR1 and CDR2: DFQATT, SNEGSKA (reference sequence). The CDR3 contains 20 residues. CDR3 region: CSASWSFGATGGTPNYGYTF. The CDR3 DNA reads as TGCAGTGCTAGTTGGTCTTTTGGGGCGACAGGGGGTACCCCTAACTATGGCTACACCTTC.

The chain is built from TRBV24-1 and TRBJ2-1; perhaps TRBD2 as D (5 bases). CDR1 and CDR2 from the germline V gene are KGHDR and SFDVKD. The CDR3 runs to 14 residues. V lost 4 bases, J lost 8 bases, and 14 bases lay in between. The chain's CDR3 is CATSEPWGVDEQFF. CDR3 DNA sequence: TGTGCCACCAGTGAACCATGGGGAGTCGATGAGCAGTTCTTC.

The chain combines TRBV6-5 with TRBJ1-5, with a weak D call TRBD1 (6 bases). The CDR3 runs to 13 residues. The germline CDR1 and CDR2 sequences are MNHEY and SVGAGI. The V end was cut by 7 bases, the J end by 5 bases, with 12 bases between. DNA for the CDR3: TGTGCCAGCACCATGAACAGGGATCAGCCCCAGCATTTT. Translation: CASTMNRDQPQHF.

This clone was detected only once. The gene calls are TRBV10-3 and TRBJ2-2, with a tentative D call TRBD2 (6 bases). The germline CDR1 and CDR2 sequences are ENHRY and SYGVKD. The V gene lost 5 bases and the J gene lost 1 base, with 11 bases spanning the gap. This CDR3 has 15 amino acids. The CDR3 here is CAISSGTGNTGELFF. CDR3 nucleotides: TGTGCCATCAGTTCCGGGACTGGGAACACCGGGGAGCTGTTTTTT.

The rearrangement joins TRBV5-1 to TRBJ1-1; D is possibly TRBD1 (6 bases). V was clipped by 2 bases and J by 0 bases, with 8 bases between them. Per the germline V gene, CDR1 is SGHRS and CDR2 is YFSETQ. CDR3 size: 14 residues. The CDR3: CASSFGTMNTEAFF. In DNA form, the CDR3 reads TGCGCCAGCAGCTTCGGGACAATGAACACTGAAGCTTTCTTT. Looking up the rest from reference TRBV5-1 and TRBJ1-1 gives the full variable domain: KAGVTQTPRYLIKTRGQQVTLSCSPISGHRSVSWYQQTPGQGLQFLFEYFSETQRNKGNFPGRFSGRQFSNSRSEMNVSTLELGDSALYLCASSFGTMNTEAFFGQGTRLTVV.

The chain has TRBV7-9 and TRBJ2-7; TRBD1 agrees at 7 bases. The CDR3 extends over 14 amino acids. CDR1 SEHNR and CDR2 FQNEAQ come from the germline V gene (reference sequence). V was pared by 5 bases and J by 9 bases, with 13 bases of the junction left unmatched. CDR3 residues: CASSLKTGPLGQYF. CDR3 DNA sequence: TGTGCCAGCAGCCTAAAGACAGGGCCCTTAGGGCAGTACTTC.

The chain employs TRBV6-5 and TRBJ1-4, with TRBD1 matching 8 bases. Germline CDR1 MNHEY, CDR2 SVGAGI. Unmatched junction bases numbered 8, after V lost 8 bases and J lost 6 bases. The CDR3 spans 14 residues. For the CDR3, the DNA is TGTGCCAGCCGGGGACAGGTTAGCGATGAAAAACTGTTTTTT. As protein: CASRGQVSDEKLFF.

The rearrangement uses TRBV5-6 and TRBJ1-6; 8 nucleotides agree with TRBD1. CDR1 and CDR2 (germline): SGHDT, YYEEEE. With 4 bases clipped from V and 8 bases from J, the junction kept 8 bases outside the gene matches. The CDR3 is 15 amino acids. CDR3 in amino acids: CASSRGQVYDSPLHF. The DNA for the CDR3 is TGTGCCAGCAGCCGGGGACAGGTTTATGATTCACCCCTCCACTTT.

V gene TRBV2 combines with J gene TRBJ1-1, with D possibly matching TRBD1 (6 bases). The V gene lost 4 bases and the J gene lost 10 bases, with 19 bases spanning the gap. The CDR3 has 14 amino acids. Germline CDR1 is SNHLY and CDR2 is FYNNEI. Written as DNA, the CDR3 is TGTGCCAGCAGTGGACCGCAGGGGAGGGCTTCAGCTTTCTTT. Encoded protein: CASSGPQGRASAFF. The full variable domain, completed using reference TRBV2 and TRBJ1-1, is EPEVTQTPSHQVTQMGQEVILRCVPISNHLYFYWYRQILGQKVEFLVSFYNNEISEKSEIFDDQFSVERPDGSNFTLKIRSTKLEDSAMYFCASSGPQGRASAFFGQGTRLTVV.

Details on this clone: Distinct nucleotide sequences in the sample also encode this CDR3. CDR3 sequence reads: CASSLGQSYNEQFF. The CDR3 nucleotides read TGCGCCAGCAGCTTGGGACAATCCTACAATGAGCAGTTCTTC. The chain is built from TRBV5-1 and TRBJ2-1, with no clear D. Trimming removed 0 bases at V and 1 base at J, with 5 bases between. The CDR3 runs to 14 residues. Germline lookup yields CDR1 SGHRS and CDR2 YFSETQ. The full variable domain, completed using reference TRBV5-1 and TRBJ2-1, is KAGVTQTPRYLIKTRGQQVTLSCSPISGHRSVSWYQQTPGQGLQFLFEYFSETQRNKGNFPGRFSGRQFSNSRSEMNVSTLELGDSALYLCASSLGQSYNEQFFGPGTRLTVL.

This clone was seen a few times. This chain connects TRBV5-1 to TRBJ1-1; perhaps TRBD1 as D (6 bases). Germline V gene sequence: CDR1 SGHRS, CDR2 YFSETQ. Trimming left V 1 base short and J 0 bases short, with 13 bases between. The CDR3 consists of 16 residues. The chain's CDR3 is CASSLNQGLLNTEAFF. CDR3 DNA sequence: TGCGCCAGCAGCTTGAACCAGGGGCTACTGAACACTGAAGCTTTCTTT. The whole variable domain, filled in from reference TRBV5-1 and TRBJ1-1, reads KAGVTQTPRYLIKTRGQQVTLSCSPISGHRSVSWYQQTPGQGLQFLFEYFSETQRNKGNFPGRFSGRQFSNSRSEMNVSTLELGDSALYLCASSLNQGLLNTEAFFGQGTRLTVV.

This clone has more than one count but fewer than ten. The CDR3 region is CASSQVPSGGAYEQYF. For the CDR3, the DNA is TGTGCCAGCAGCCAAGTGCCCAGCGGGGGGGCCTACGAGCAGTACTTC. V and J are TRBV3-1 (or the pseudogene TRBV3-2) and TRBJ2-7, with TRBD2 identical over 10 bases. Germline assignment: CDR1 LGHDT and CDR2 YNNKEL (reference sequence). CDR3 length equals 16 residues. After removal of 1 base from V and 2 bases from J, the junction contained 5 bases not matched to a gene.

The CDR3 DNA reads as TGTGCCAGCTCACCCTTCGGGACAGGAGCCTACGAGCAGTACTTC. This sequence encodes CASSPFGTGAYEQYF. The chain employs TRBV18 and TRBJ2-7; 8 bases match TRBD1. The J segment lost 2 bases and the V segment lost 3 bases, leaving 6 bases of the junction unmatched. The germline CDR1 and CDR2 sequences are KGHSH and LQKENI. CDR3 size: 15 residues.

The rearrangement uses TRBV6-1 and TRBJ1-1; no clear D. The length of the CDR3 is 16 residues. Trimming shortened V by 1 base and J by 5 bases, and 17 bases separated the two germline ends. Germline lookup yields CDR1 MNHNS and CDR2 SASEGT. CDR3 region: CASSEVAGVTRTEAFF. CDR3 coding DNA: TGTGCCAGCAGTGAAGTAGCTGGAGTTACCCGGACTGAAGCTTTCTTT.

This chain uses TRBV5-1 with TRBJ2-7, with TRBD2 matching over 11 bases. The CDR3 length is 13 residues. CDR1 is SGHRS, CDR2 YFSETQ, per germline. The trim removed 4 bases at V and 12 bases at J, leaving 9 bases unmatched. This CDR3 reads CASSTSLAGVSYF. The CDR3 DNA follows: TGCGCCAGCAGCACATCACTAGCGGGGGTTTCGTACTTC.

The CDR3 sequence is CASSQGHTGELFF. The DNA for the CDR3 is TGTGCCAGCAGTCAGGGGCACACCGGGGAGCTGTTTTTT. The chain is built from TRBV6-6 and TRBJ2-2; D is possibly TRBD1 (6 bases). This CDR3 has 13 amino acids. Germline V CDR1 and CDR2: MNHNY, SVGAGI (reference sequence). Trimming took 5 bases from V and 3 from J, leaving 7 bases between them.

CDR3 DNA: TGTGCCAGCAGCCCAAAACCGGAGTTGGCAGGGGAAAACACTGAAGCTTTCTTT. This translates into CASSPKPELAGENTEAFF. The chain couples TRBV7-9 to TRBJ1-1; D may be TRBD1 (6 bases). The V gene lost 5 bases and the J gene lost 2 bases, with 24 bases spanning the gap. This CDR3 comprises 18 residues. Per the germline V gene, CDR1 is SEHNR and CDR2 is FQNEAQ (reference sequence).

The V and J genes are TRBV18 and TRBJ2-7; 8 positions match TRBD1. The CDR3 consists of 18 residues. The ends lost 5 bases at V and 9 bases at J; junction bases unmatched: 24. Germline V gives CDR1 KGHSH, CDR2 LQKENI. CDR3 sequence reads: CASSDRTGKHTPSAGQYF. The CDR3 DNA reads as TGTGCCAGCTCAGATAGGACAGGGAAGCATACTCCTTCGGCGGGGCAGTACTTC.

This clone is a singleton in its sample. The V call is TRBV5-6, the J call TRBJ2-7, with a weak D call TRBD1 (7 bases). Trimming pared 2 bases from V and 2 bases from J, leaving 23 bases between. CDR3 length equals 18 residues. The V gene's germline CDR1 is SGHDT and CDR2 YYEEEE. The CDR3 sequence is CASSFLGEAGGNPYEQYF. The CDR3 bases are TGTGCCAGCAGCTTTCTCGGGGAGGCAGGGGGTAATCCCTACGAGCAGTACTTC.

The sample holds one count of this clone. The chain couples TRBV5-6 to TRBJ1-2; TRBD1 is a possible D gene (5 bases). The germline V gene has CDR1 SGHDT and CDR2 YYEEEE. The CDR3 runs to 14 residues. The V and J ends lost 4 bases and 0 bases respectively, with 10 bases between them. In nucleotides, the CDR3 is TGTGCCAGCAGCCATCAGGGTACTAACTATGGCTACACCTTC. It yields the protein CASSHQGTNYGYTF.

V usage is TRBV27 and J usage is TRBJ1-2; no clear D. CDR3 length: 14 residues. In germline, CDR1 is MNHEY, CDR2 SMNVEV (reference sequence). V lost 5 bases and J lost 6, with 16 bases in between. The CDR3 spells CASSPLGRAHGYTF. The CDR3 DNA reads TGTGCCAGCAGTCCCCTAGGGCGGGCTCATGGCTACACCTTC.

The CDR3 coding sequence is TGTGCCAGCAGTTCGAGGGGGGAAGCTTTCTTT. Protein product: CASSSRGEAFF. V gene TRBV6-5 combines with J gene TRBJ1-1; D is possibly TRBD1 (6 bases). This CDR3 comprises 11 residues. The germline V gene encodes CDR1 MNHEY and CDR2 SVGAGI. Trimming shortened V by 4 bases and J by 8 bases, and 8 bases separated the two germline ends.